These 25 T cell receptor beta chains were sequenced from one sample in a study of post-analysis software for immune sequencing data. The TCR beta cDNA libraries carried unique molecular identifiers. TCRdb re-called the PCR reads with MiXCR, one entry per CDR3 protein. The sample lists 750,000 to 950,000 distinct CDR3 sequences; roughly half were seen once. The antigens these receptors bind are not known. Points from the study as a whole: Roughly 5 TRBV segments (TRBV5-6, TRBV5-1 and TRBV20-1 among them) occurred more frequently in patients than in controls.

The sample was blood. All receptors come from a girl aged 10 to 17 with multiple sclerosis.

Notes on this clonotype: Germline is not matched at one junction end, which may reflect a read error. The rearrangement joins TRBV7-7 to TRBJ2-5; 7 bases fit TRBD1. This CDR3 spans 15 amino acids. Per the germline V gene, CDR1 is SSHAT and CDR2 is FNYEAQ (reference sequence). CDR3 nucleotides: TGTGCTAGCAGCCCAAACCGGGACAGTCAAGAGACCCAGTACTTC. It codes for CASSPNRDSQETQYF.

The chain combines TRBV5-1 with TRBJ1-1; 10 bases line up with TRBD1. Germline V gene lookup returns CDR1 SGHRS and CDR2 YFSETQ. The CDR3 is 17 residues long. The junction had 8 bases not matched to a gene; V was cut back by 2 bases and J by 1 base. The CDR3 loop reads CASSFMPGQGRNTEAFF. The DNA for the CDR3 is TGCGCCAGCAGCTTTATGCCGGGACAGGGGCGGAACACTGAAGCTTTCTTT.

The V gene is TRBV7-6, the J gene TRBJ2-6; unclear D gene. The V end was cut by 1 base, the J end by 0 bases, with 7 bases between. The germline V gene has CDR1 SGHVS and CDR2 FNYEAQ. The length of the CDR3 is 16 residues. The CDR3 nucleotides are TGTGCCAGCAGCTTAGATGCCCTCTCTGGGGCCAACGTCCTGACTTTC. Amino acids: CASSLDALSGANVLTF.

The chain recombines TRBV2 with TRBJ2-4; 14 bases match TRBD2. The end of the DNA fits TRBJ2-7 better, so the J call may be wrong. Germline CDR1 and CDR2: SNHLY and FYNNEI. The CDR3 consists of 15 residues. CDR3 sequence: CASRPGLAGEIEQYF. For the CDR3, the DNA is TGTGCCAGCAGGCCGGGACTAGCGGGAGAGATCGAGCAGTACTTC.

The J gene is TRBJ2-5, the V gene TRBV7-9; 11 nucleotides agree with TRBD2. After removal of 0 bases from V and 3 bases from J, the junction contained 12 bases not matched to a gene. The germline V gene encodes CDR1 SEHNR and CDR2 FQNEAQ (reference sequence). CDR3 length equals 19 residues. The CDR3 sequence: CASSLAPMSSGRLEETQYF. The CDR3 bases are TGTGCCAGCAGCTTAGCGCCTATGTCTAGCGGGAGGCTCGAAGAGACCCAGTACTTC.

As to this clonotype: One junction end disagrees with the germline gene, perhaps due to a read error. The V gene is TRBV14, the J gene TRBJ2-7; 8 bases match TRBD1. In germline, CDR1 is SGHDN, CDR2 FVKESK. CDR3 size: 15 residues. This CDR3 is CASSQRQGISYEQYF. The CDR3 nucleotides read TGCGCCAGCAGCCAAAGACAGGGGATTTCCTACGAGCAGTACTTC.

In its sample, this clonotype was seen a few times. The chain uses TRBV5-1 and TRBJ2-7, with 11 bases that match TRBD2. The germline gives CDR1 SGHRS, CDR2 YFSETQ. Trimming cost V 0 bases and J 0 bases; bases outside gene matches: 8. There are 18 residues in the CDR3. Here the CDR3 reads CASSLDPSGRTSSYEQYF. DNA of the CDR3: TGCGCCAGCAGCTTGGATCCTAGCGGGAGGACGAGCTCCTACGAGCAGTACTTC.

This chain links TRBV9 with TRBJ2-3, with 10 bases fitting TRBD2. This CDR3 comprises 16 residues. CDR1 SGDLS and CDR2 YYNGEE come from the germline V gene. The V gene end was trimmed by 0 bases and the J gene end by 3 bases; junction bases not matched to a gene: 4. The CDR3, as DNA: TGTGCCAGCAGCGTAGAAGCTAGCGGGAGAACAGATACGCAGTATTTT. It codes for CASSVEASGRTDTQYF.

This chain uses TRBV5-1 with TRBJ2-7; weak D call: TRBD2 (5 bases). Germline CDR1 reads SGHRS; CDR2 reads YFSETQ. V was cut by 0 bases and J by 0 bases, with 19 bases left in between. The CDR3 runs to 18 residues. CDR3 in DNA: TGCGCCAGCAGCTTGGAATTCTGGACTGGCCCAAGCTCCTACGAGCAGTACTTC. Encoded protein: CASSLEFWTGPSSYEQYF.

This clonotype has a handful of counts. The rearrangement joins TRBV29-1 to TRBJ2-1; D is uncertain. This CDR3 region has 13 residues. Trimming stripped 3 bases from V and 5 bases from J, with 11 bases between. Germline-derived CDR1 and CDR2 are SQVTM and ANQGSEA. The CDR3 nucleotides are TGCAGCGTTGATGCAGCGCGGCACAATGAGCAGTTCTTC. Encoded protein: CSVDAARHNEQFF.

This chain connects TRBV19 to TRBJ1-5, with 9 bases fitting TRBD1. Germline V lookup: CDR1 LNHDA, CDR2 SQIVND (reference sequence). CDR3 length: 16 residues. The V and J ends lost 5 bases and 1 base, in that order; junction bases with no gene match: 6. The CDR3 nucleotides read TGTGCCAGTAGTCCCACCGGACAGGGGAGCAATCAGCCCCAGCATTTT. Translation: CASSPTGQGSNQPQHF. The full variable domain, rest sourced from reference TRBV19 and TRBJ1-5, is DGGITQSPKYLFRKEGQNVTLSCEQNLNHDAMYWYRQDPGQGLRLIYYSQIVNDFQKGDIAEGYSVSREKKESFPLTVTSAQKNPTAFYLCASSPTGQGSNQPQHFGDGTRLSIL.

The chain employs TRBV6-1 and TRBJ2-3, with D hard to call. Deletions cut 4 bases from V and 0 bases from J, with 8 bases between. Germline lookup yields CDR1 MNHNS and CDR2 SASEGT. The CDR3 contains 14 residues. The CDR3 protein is CASSAWDSTDTQYF. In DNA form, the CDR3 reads TGTGCCAGCAGTGCTTGGGATAGCACAGATACGCAGTATTTT.

This chain's CDR3 is CSARVSRAETQYF. The CDR3 nucleotides read TGCAGTGCTAGAGTAAGCAGGGCTGAGACCCAGTACTTC. V usage is TRBV20-1 and J usage is TRBJ2-5; D perhaps matches TRBD1 (5 bases). The CDR3 totals 13 residues. CDR1 and CDR2 from the germline V gene are DFQATT and SNEGSKA (reference sequence). V dropped 1 base and J dropped 5 bases, with 11 bases sitting between them.

CDR3 sequence: CSAILQGYEQYF. CDR3 in DNA: TGCAGTGCTATCCTTCAGGGGTACGAGCAGTACTTC. The chain has TRBV20-1 and TRBJ2-7, with D perhaps matching TRBD1 (6 bases). Trimming took off 4 bases at V and 4 bases at J, with 11 bases between the two ends. The CDR3 length is 12 residues. CDR1 is DFQATT, CDR2 SNEGSKA, per germline (reference sequence).

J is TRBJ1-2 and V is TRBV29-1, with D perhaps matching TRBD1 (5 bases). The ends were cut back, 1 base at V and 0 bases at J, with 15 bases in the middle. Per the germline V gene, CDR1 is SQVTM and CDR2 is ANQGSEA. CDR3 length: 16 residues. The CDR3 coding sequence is TGCAGCGTTGAAGCGTCGCAGGGAGGAGCTAACTATGGCTACACCTTC. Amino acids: CSVEASQGGANYGYTF.

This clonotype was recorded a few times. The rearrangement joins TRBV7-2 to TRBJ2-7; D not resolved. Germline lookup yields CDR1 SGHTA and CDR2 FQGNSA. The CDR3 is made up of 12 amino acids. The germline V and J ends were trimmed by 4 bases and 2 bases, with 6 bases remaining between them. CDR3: CASSSVPYEQYF. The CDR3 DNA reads TGTGCCAGCAGCTCCGTACCCTACGAGCAGTACTTC.

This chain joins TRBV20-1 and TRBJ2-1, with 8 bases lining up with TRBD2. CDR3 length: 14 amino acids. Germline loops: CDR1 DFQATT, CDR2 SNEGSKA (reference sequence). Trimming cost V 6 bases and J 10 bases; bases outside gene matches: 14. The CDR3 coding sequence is TGCAGTGCCCCCGGGGCGGGAGGATCGCCAGAGCAGTTCTTC. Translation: CSAPGAGGSPEQFF.

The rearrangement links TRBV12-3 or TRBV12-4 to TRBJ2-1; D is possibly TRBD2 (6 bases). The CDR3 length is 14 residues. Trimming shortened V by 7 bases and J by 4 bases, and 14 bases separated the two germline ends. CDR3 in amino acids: CASNTAGPYNEQFF. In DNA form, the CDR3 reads TGTGCCAGCAACACCGCGGGGCCTTACAATGAGCAGTTCTTC.

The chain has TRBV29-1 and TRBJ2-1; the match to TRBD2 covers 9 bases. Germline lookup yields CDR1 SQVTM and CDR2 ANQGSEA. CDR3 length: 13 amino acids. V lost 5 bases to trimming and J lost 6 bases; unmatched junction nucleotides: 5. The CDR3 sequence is CSVSSGAPNEQFF. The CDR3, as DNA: TGCAGCGTTTCTAGCGGGGCCCCCAATGAGCAGTTCTTC.

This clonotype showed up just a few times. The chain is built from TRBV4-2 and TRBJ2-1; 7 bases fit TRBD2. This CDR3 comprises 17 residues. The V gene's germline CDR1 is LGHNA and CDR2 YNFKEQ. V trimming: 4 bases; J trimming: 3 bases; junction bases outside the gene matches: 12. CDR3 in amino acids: CASSLEVAGAFYNEQFF. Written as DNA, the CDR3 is TGTGCCAGCAGCCTAGAGGTGGCGGGAGCTTTCTACAATGAGCAGTTCTTC.

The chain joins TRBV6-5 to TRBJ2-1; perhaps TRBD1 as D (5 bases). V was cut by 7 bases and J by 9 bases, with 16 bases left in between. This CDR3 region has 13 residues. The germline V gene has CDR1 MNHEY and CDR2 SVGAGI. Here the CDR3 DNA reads TGTGCCAGCACTCAGCCGGCAGGGCGTGAGCAGTTCTTC. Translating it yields CASTQPAGREQFF.

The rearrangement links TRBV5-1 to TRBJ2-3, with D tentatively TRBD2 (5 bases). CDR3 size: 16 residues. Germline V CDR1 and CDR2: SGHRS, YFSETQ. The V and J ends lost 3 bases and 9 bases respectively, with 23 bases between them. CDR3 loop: CASSWKQGLAPGTQYF. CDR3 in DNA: TGCGCCAGCAGCTGGAAACAAGGACTGGCCCCGGGGACGCAGTATTTT.

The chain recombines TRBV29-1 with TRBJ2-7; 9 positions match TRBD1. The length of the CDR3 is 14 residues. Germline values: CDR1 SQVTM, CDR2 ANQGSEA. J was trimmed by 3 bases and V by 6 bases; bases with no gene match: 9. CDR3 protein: CSVGGQGEIYEQYF. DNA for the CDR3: TGCAGCGTGGGGGGACAGGGCGAGATCTACGAGCAGTACTTC.

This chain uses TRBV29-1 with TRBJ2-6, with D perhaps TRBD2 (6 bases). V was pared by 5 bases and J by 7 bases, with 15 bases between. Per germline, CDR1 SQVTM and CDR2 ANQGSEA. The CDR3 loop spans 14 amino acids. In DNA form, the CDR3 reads TGCAGCGTTCTCTTGCAGGGAGGTGCCAACGTCCTGACTTTC. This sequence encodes CSVLLQGGANVLTF.

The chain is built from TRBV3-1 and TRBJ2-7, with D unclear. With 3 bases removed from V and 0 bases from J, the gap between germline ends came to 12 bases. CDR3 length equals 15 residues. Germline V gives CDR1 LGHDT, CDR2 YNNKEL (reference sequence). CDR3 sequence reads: CASSQTHQASYEQYF. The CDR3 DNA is TGTGCCAGCAGCCAGACCCACCAAGCCTCCTACGAGCAGTACTTC.